These T cell receptor beta chains were read from a single sample in a study of shared clonotypes between healthy human individuals. Method: immunoSEQ multiplex PCR; TCRdb's copy keeps in-frame clones and lacks some. The sample records millions of clones, 85% to 95% being singletons. Sequencing input: naive CD4+ T cells sorted from blood. The receptors come from a man between 18 and 35 years old in good health. Both conserved end residues are part of each CDR3. D genes are given only for firm matches. Part of the rows lack a size; the others show once, few, many or a class for expanded clones.

clone_size: NA
j_call: TRBJ2-7
d_call: NA
v_call: TRBV5-4
cdr3_aa: CASSRARSYEQYF
cdr3_nt: TGTGCCAGCAGCCGTGCCCGGAGCTACGAGCAGTACTTC

clone_size: NA
j_call: TRBJ2-2
d_call: NA
v_call: TRBV7-2
cdr3_aa: CASSPSGQNTGELFF
cdr3_nt: TGTGCCAGCAGCCCTTCGGGGCAGAACACCGGGGAGCTGTTTTTT

clone_size: NA
j_call: TRBJ2-7
d_call: NA
v_call: TRBV19
cdr3_aa: CASSTSGTGRTSGIYEQYF
cdr3_nt: TGTGCCAGTAGTACTTCCGGGACAGGGCGGACTAGCGGAATCTACGAGCAGTACTTC

clone_size: NA
j_call: TRBJ2-1
d_call: TRBD2
v_call: TRBV7-2
cdr3_aa: CASSLVSVLAGANEQFF
cdr3_nt: TGTGCCAGCAGCTTAGTATCTGTGCTAGCGGGAGCTAATGAGCAGTTCTTC

clone_size: NA
j_call: TRBJ1-2
d_call: TRBD1
v_call: TRBV19
cdr3_aa: CASTPTGSYGYTF
cdr3_nt: TGTGCCAGTACCCCGACAGGGTCCTATGGCTACACCTTC

clone_size: NA
j_call: TRBJ2-3
d_call: NA
v_call: TRBV9
cdr3_aa: CASSYKGGPTDTQYF
cdr3_nt: TGTGCCAGCAGCTATAAGGGGGGGCCAACAGATACGCAGTATTTT

clone_size: NA
j_call: TRBJ1-5
d_call: NA
v_call: TRBV6-1
cdr3_aa: CATLTAYSNQPQHF
cdr3_nt: TGTGCCACCCTGACAGCTTATAGCAATCAGCCCCAGCATTTT

clone_size: NA
j_call: TRBJ1-2
d_call: TRBD1
v_call: TRBV30
cdr3_aa: CAWSTTGGAEGYTF
cdr3_nt: TGTGCCTGGAGTACCACAGGGGGCGCGGAGGGCTACACCTTC

clone_size: NA
j_call: TRBJ1-1
d_call: NA
v_call: TRBV7-3
cdr3_aa: CASSLGGAGTEAFF
cdr3_nt: TGTGCCAGCAGCTTAGGGGGCGCGGGCACTGAAGCTTTCTTT

clone_size: NA
j_call: TRBJ2-7
d_call: TRBD2
v_call: TRBV14
cdr3_aa: CASSQDTSGKLYEQYF
cdr3_nt: TGTGCCAGCAGCCAGGACACTAGCGGGAAACTCTACGAGCAGTACTTC

clone_size: NA
j_call: TRBJ2-7
d_call: TRBD1
v_call: TRBV5-3
cdr3_aa: CARSRGTGSYEQYF
cdr3_nt: TGTGCCAGAAGCCGCGGGACAGGTTCCTACGAGCAGTACTTC

clone_size: NA
j_call: TRBJ2-1
d_call: TRBD1
v_call: TRBV6-1
cdr3_aa: CASRLTGGRYNEQFF
cdr3_nt: TGTGCCAGCAGGCTGACAGGGGGCAGGTACAATGAGCAGTTCTTC

clone_size: NA
j_call: TRBJ1-6
d_call: TRBD1
v_call: TRBV6-5
cdr3_aa: CASRTGGDSPLHF
cdr3_nt: TGTGCCAGCAGGACAGGGGGAGATTCACCCCTCCACTTT

clone_size: NA
j_call: TRBJ1-4
d_call: TRBD1
v_call: TRBV27
cdr3_aa: CASSPGQYNEKLFF
cdr3_nt: TGTGCCAGCAGCCCGGGACAGTATAATGAAAAACTGTTTTTT

clone_size: NA
j_call: TRBJ2-7
d_call: NA
v_call: TRBV11-2
cdr3_aa: CASSSYSGGAYEQYF
cdr3_nt: TGTGCCAGCAGCTCATATAGCGGTGGCGCCTACGAGCAGTACTTC

clone_size: NA
j_call: TRBJ1-1
d_call: TRBD1
v_call: TRBV11-1
cdr3_aa: CASSPDRDEAFF
cdr3_nt: TGTGCCAGCAGCCCGGACAGGGATGAAGCTTTCTTT

clone_size: NA
j_call: TRBJ2-3
d_call: TRBD2
v_call: TRBV9
cdr3_aa: CASSVGLATSIQAQYF
cdr3_nt: TGTGCCAGCAGCGTAGGTCTTGCGACTAGCATCCAGGCGCAGTATTTT

clone_size: NA
j_call: TRBJ2-3
d_call: NA
v_call: TRBV18
cdr3_aa: CASSPNTDTQYF
cdr3_nt: TGTGCCAGCTCACCTAACACAGATACGCAGTATTTT

clone_size: NA
j_call: TRBJ1-3
d_call: NA
v_call: TRBV7-1
cdr3_aa: CASSSSGNGNTIYF
cdr3_nt: TGTGCCAGCAGCTCGTCAGGGAATGGAAACACCATATATTTT

clone_size: NA
j_call: TRBJ1-3
d_call: TRBD1
v_call: TRBV11-2
cdr3_aa: CASSLLSGQGHTIYF
cdr3_nt: TGTGCCAGCAGCTTACTCTCAGGACAGGGTCACACCATATATTTT

clone_size: NA
j_call: TRBJ2-1
d_call: NA
v_call: TRBV5-4
cdr3_aa: CASSLLRDEQFF
cdr3_nt: TGTGCCAGCAGCTTGCTCCGCGATGAGCAGTTCTTC

clone_size: NA
j_call: TRBJ2-4
d_call: NA
v_call: TRBV5-8
cdr3_aa: CASSLALGIQYF
cdr3_nt: TGTGCCAGCAGCTTGGCGTTGGGCATTCAGTACTTC

clone_size: NA
j_call: TRBJ2-1
d_call: TRBD2
v_call: TRBV18
cdr3_aa: CASSPPGLAGGYNEQFF
cdr3_nt: TGTGCCAGCTCACCGCCGGGACTAGCGGGAGGATACAATGAGCAGTTCTTC

clone_size: NA
j_call: TRBJ1-1
d_call: NA
v_call: TRBV6-1
cdr3_aa: CASWRNTEAFF
cdr3_nt: TGTGCCAGCTGGAGAAACACTGAAGCTTTCTTT

clone_size: once
j_call: TRBJ1-2
d_call: TRBD1
v_call: TRBV5-4
cdr3_aa: CASSLEGGFGYTF
cdr3_nt: TGTGCCAGCAGCTTGGAAGGGGGCTTTGGCTACACCTTC

clone_size: NA
j_call: TRBJ1-1
d_call: NA
v_call: TRBV2
cdr3_aa: CASSRDGGVTEAFF
cdr3_nt: TGTGCCAGCAGTCGGGACGGGGGGGTCACTGAAGCTTTCTTT

clone_size: NA
j_call: TRBJ2-7
d_call: NA
v_call: TRBV18
cdr3_aa: CASSPRSDVGSYEQYF
cdr3_nt: TGTGCCAGCTCACCCCGTAGTGACGTAGGCTCCTACGAGCAGTACTTC

clone_size: NA
j_call: TRBJ2-7
d_call: TRBD2
v_call: TRBV7-9
cdr3_aa: CASSPGLAGFEEQYF
cdr3_nt: TGTGCCAGCAGTCCGGGACTAGCGGGATTTGAAGAGCAGTACTTC

clone_size: NA
j_call: TRBJ2-7
d_call: NA
v_call: TRBV19
cdr3_aa: CASSSNTYEQYF
cdr3_nt: TGTGCCAGTAGTTCCAATACCTACGAGCAGTACTTC

clone_size: NA
j_call: TRBJ1-2
d_call: NA
v_call: TRBV6-6
cdr3_aa: CASTQEYGYTF
cdr3_nt: TGTGCCAGCACCCAGGAATATGGCTACACCTTC

clone_size: NA
j_call: TRBJ2-1
d_call: NA
v_call: TRBV7-2
cdr3_aa: CASSLVGSSYNEQFF
cdr3_nt: TGTGCCAGCAGCTTAGTCGGGAGCTCCTACAATGAGCAGTTCTTC

clone_size: NA
j_call: TRBJ2-5
d_call: NA
v_call: TRBV7-2
cdr3_aa: CASSLSRQETQYF
cdr3_nt: TGTGCCAGCAGCTTATCCAGGCAAGAGACCCAGTACTTC

clone_size: NA
j_call: TRBJ1-5
d_call: TRBD1
v_call: TRBV6-1
cdr3_aa: CASSAGQGGSSNQPQHF
cdr3_nt: TGTGCCAGCAGTGCGGGACAGGGAGGTTCTAGCAATCAGCCCCAGCATTTT

clone_size: NA
j_call: TRBJ2-5
d_call: NA
v_call: TRBV19
cdr3_aa: CASSTQVGGAGETQYF
cdr3_nt: TGTGCCAGTAGTACGCAGGTTGGGGGAGCGGGAGAGACCCAGTACTTC

clone_size: NA
j_call: TRBJ1-4
d_call: NA
v_call: TRBV18
cdr3_aa: CASSPMTMFNEKLFF
cdr3_nt: TGTGCCAGCTCACCTATGACCATGTTTAATGAAAAACTGTTTTTT

clone_size: NA
j_call: TRBJ1-1
d_call: NA
v_call: TRBV6-5
cdr3_aa: CASRSDFSSDRAFF
cdr3_nt: TGTGCCAGCAGGTCGGATTTTAGTTCCGATAGAGCTTTCTTT

clone_size: NA
j_call: TRBJ2-7
d_call: NA
v_call: TRBV5-1
cdr3_aa: CASSFTGATPIEQYF
cdr3_nt: TGCGCCAGCAGCTTTACGGGGGCGACACCCATCGAGCAGTACTTC

clone_size: NA
j_call: TRBJ2-5
d_call: NA
v_call: TRBV4-3
cdr3_aa: CARYAVTYQETQYF
cdr3_nt: TGCGCCAGATATGCGGTCACGTACCAAGAGACCCAGTACTTC

clone_size: NA
j_call: TRBJ1-6
d_call: TRBD1
v_call: TRBV19
cdr3_aa: CASSIAPRTGWNSPLHF
cdr3_nt: TGTGCCAGTAGTATAGCGCCGCGGACAGGGTGGAATTCACCCCTCCACTTT

clone_size: NA
j_call: TRBJ2-1
d_call: NA
v_call: TRBV7-2
cdr3_aa: CASSLPTGYFNEQFF
cdr3_nt: TGTGCCAGCAGCTTACCAACAGGGTATTTCAACGAGCAGTTCTTC

clone_size: NA
j_call: TRBJ2-3
d_call: NA
v_call: TRBV18
cdr3_aa: CASSPSNGGTDTQYF
cdr3_nt: TGTGCCAGCTCACCCTCTAACGGGGGCACAGATACGCAGTATTTT

clone_size: NA
j_call: TRBJ1-2
d_call: NA
v_call: TRBV28
cdr3_aa: CASSFFYGYTF
cdr3_nt: TGTGCCAGCAGTTTTTTTTATGGCTACACCTTC

clone_size: NA
j_call: TRBJ1-1
d_call: TRBD1
v_call: TRBV6-5
cdr3_aa: CASSYSWGQRNTEAFF
cdr3_nt: TGTGCCAGCAGTTACTCATGGGGACAGAGGAACACTGAAGCTTTCTTT

clone_size: NA
j_call: TRBJ1-2
d_call: TRBD1
v_call: TRBV19
cdr3_aa: CASAPAGQGLTGYTF
cdr3_nt: TGTGCCAGTGCCCCCGCGGGACAGGGTTTAACTGGCTACACCTTC

clone_size: NA
j_call: TRBJ2-5
d_call: NA
v_call: TRBV6-1
cdr3_aa: CASSEAGVMETQYF
cdr3_nt: TGTGCCAGCAGTGAAGCAGGAGTTATGGAGACCCAGTACTTC

clone_size: NA
j_call: TRBJ2-7
d_call: TRBD1
v_call: TRBV6-5
cdr3_aa: CASTTPGGASYEQYF
cdr3_nt: TGTGCCAGCACCACCCCAGGGGGCGCTTCCTACGAGCAGTACTTC

clone_size: NA
j_call: TRBJ2-7
d_call: NA
v_call: TRBV9
cdr3_aa: CASSRKGAEQYF
cdr3_nt: TGTGCCAGCAGCCGAAAGGGTGCCGAGCAGTACTTC

clone_size: NA
j_call: TRBJ2-5
d_call: TRBD1
v_call: TRBV2
cdr3_aa: CASTSQGAGETQYF
cdr3_nt: TGTGCCAGCACGTCACAGGGGGCTGGGGAGACCCAGTACTTC

clone_size: NA
j_call: TRBJ2-6
d_call: NA
v_call: TRBV5-1
cdr3_aa: CASSLGSGANVLTF
cdr3_nt: TGCGCCAGCAGCTTGGGCTCTGGGGCCAACGTCCTGACTTTC

clone_size: NA
j_call: TRBJ1-2
d_call: TRBD1
v_call: TRBV6-5
cdr3_aa: CASSTGGGYTF
cdr3_nt: TGTGCCAGCAGCACAGGGGGCGGCTACACCTTC